The 25 T cell receptor beta chains reported below all come from one sample, sequenced in a study of tumor-infiltrating lymphocytes in primary liver carcinoma (dated by TCRdb to between 2016 and 2019). RNA from unsorted whole blood was extracted with TRIzol reagent, and germline DNA was obtained with the DNeasy Blood & Tissue kit. The data were produced on an Illumina HiSeq 2500. Starting from approximately 460 ng total RNA, TCRbeta-specific cDNA was produced by reverse transcription with a constant-region primer and ProtoScript II reverse transcriptase. Three nested multiplex PCR rounds, following a slightly modified ARM-PCR procedure, were used to build the TCRbeta libraries. Each of the first two PCR rounds ran for around 10 cycles using multiplex TRBV1-TRBV30 forward primers together with a Cbeta reverse primer. Starting from the raw public reads, TCRdb applied fastp trimming at Q25, assembled clones with MiXCR and retained in-frame beta chains. Merged by CDR3 protein, the rows form single entries marked with the most common genes and DNA. The sample records some 320,000 distinct CDR3 sequences, roughly two thirds of which are singletons. Of the sample, roughly 8.9% falls within the top ten clones.

Sequenced material: peripheral blood. The receptors come from a man in his forties with primary liver carcinoma and hepatitis B virus infection.

In this sample, this clonotype turned up many times. DNA of the CDR3: TGCAGCGTTGCCCGGGCCCCAGGAGAAAAACTGTTTTTT. It specifies CSVARAPGEKLFF. This rearrangement joins TRBV29-1 to TRBJ1-4; D not resolved. Per the germline V gene, CDR1 is SQVTM and CDR2 is ANQGSEA. The V end lost 4 bases, the J end lost 8 bases, and 14 bases lay between the germline ends. The CDR3 extends over 13 amino acids.

Points on this clonotype: Given a much more abundant clone one base away, this may be a read error. This sequence joins TRBV6-6 and TRBJ2-7, with D possibly matching TRBD2 (6 bases). The V end was cut by 7 bases, the J end by 8 bases, with 18 bases between. The CDR3 consists of 13 residues. Germline assignment: CDR1 MNHNY and CDR2 SVGAGI (reference sequence). The CDR3: CASTIGGMSKQYF. Here the CDR3 DNA reads TGTGCCAGCACCATAGGCGGGATGAGCAAGCAGTACTTC.

Worth noting for this clonotype: A much larger clone is a single base away; this may be a read error. The chain employs TRBV6-5 and TRBJ2-7; weak D call: TRBD1 (6 bases). The CDR3 spans 17 residues. Germline CDR1 and CDR2: MNHEY and SVGAGI. The germline V and J ends were trimmed by 5 bases and 4 bases, with 24 bases remaining between them. The CDR3 nucleotides read TGTGCCAGCAGTCCTGATCAGGGACATGCCGAGTCTTACGAGCAGTACTTC. Protein sequence: CASSPDQGHAESYEQYF.

Notes on this clonotype: The conserved final phenylalanine or tryptophan is absent from the CDR3, which likely points to a read error. The chain carries TRBV11-3 and TRBJ2-1; D is unclear. The CDR3 runs 12 residues. CDR1 and CDR2 from the germline V gene are SGHNT and YENEEA. This CDR3 reads CSSSLNANEQFL. In DNA, the CDR3 is TGTTCCAGCAGTTTAAATGCCAATGAGCAGTTCTTA.

As concerns this clonotype: Here the CDR3 omits its conserved ending phenylalanine or tryptophan, so a read error is the likely source. The genes are TRBV12-3 or TRBV12-4 and TRBJ2-2; possible D gene TRBD2, 6 bases. V was trimmed by 0 bases and J by 2 bases, leaving 7 bases between them. The CDR3 contains 15 residues. The CDR3 DNA reads TGTGCCAGCAGTTTAGCGGGAGGAAACACCGGGGAGCTGTTTTCT. As protein: CASSLAGGNTGELFS.

This clonotype appeared many times. The V and J genes are TRBV6-2 or TRBV6-3 and TRBJ2-1, with TRBD2 matching over 8 bases. Germline V gives CDR1 MNHEY, CDR2 SVGEGT. The CDR3 runs 15 residues. Trimming at V came to 6 bases and at J to 2 bases, leaving 6 bases not matched to a gene. The CDR3 here is CASRLGSGTYNEQFF. CDR3 in DNA: TGTGCCAGCAGGCTTGGTAGCGGGACCTACAATGAGCAGTTCTTC.

Points on this clonotype: Here the CDR3 omits its conserved ending phenylalanine or tryptophan, so a read error is the likely source. The rearrangement links TRBV7-8 to TRBJ2-3; D is perhaps TRBD1 (6 bases). Germline lookup yields CDR1 SGHVS and CDR2 FQNEAQ. The CDR3 contains 16 residues. CDR3: CASSLFRDRSTYTQYY. The CDR3 nucleotides read TGTGCCAGCAGCTTATTCCGCGACAGGAGCACATATACGCAGTATTAT.

In regard to this clonotype: A much larger clone differs from this one at a single base, so this may be a read error. The chain joins TRBV6-6 to TRBJ2-7, with 9 bases lining up with TRBD1. CDR1 and CDR2 from the germline V gene are MNHNY and SVGAGI (reference sequence). This CDR3 region has 12 residues. V trimming: 8 bases; J trimming: 9 bases; junction bases outside the gene matches: 8. CDR3 sequence reads: CASRDRDPVQYF. CDR3 DNA sequence: TGTGCCAGCCGGGACAGGGACCCCGTGCAGTACTTC.

The chain joins TRBV7-3 to TRBJ2-5, with D perhaps TRBD2 (5 bases). This CDR3 comprises 14 residues. Looked up from germline, CDR1 is SGHTA and CDR2 is FQGTGA. The germline V and J ends were trimmed by 3 bases and 5 bases, with 13 bases remaining between them. The CDR3 DNA is TGTGCCAGCAGCTTTTCGAACGGGGTGGAGACCCAGTACTTC. Protein sequence: CASSFSNGVETQYF. The variable domain in full, completed from reference TRBV7-3 and TRBJ2-5, reads GAGVSQTPSNKVTEKGKYVELRCDPISGHTALYWYRQSLGQGPEFLIYFQGTGAADDSGLPNDRFFAVRPEGSVSTLKIQRTERGDSAVYLCASSFSNGVETQYFGPGTRLLVL.

Many counts were recorded for this clonotype. The CDR3 nucleotides read TGTGCCAGCAGCCAAGGGGGAGGGAGCTCCTACGAGCAGTACTTC. This sequence encodes CASSQGGGSSYEQYF. This chain joins TRBV4-2 and TRBJ2-7, with 7 bases identical to TRBD2. The CDR3 runs 15 residues. CDR1 and CDR2 (germline): LGHNA, YNFKEQ. The V and J ends lost 1 base and 0 bases, in that order; junction bases with no gene match: 3.

The genes are TRBV6-6 and TRBJ2-1; D is unresolved. The length of the CDR3 is 14 residues. Trimming shortened V by 7 bases and J by 0 bases, and 10 bases separated the two germline ends. Germline CDR1 and CDR2: MNHNY and SVGAGI (reference sequence). The CDR3 loop reads CASTTIGSYNEQFF. CDR3 sequence (DNA): TGTGCCAGCACTACTATCGGCTCCTACAATGAGCAGTTCTTC.

The V call is TRBV11-2, the J call TRBJ1-2, with D possibly being TRBD1 (5 bases). V was shortened by 5 bases and J by 6 bases, with 19 bases between the two germline ends. CDR3 length: 15 residues. CDR1 is SGHAT and CDR2 is FQNNGV in the germline V gene. The CDR3 sequence is CASSERGFSVDGYTF. Here the CDR3 DNA reads TGTGCCAGCAGCGAGCGGGGCTTTTCAGTAGATGGCTACACCTTC.

This clonotype was seen only once. This could be a read error, since a much larger clone is one nucleotide away. Here the CDR3 reads CATLPLAGTDQAQHF. The CDR3 DNA reads TGTGCCACTCTCCCGCTGGCAGGGACCGATCAGGCCCAGCATTTT. This chain uses TRBV6-1 with TRBJ1-5; maybe TRBD1 (5 bases). The CDR3 is 15 residues long. Germline V gene data show CDR1 as MNHNS and CDR2 as SASEGT.

This clonotype was observed a handful of times. The chain joins TRBV29-1 to TRBJ2-3; D is possibly TRBD2 (6 bases). Deletions cut 7 bases from V and 2 bases from J, with 16 bases between. The CDR3 is 14 residues long. Per germline, CDR1 SQVTM and CDR2 ANQGSEA. DNA of the CDR3: TGCAGCGCCGGGCGGGAAACACTCACAGATACGCAGTATTTT. This gives the protein CSAGRETLTDTQYF.

The sample holds many counts of this clonotype. The rearrangement joins TRBV12-3 or TRBV12-4 to TRBJ2-2, with TRBD2 as a possible D gene (5 bases). Trimming removed 5 bases at V and 8 bases at J, with 21 bases between. This CDR3 spans 16 amino acids. CDR3 loop: CASSPRLELRGGELFF. The CDR3 DNA reads as TGTGCCAGCAGTCCCCGATTGGAGTTGAGAGGGGGGGAGCTGTTTTTT.

Points on this clonotype: This sequence may be a read error, since a much larger clone differs from it by one base. The chain joins TRBV6-1 to TRBJ2-7; D is perhaps TRBD1 or TRBD2 (5 bases each). The CDR3 length is 14 residues. Germline CDR1 is MNHNS and CDR2 is SASEGT. The CDR3 DNA reads TGTGCCGCTGTTCAAGGGACGGTGGGTTACGAGCAGTGCTTC. It is translated as CAAVQGTVGYEQCF.

With respect to this clonotype: This sequence may be a read error, since a much larger clone differs from it by one base. V usage is TRBV29-1 and J usage is TRBJ2-7, with D perhaps given as TRBD1 or TRBD2 (5 bases each). Trimming took off 4 bases at V and 1 base at J, with 8 bases between the two ends. The CDR3 is 12 amino acids. The germline V gene has CDR1 SQVTM and CDR2 ANQGSEA. This CDR3 reads CSVGGRSYEQYF. The CDR3 region has the DNA TGCAGCGTTGGGGGACGGTCCTACGAGCAGTACTTC.

Of note for this clonotype: Mismatch with germline at one junction end may stem from a read error. The chain couples TRBV11-2 to TRBJ2-1; D remains unclear. The CDR3 loop spans 13 amino acids. The germline V gene encodes CDR1 SGHAT and CDR2 FQNNGV. Here the CDR3 DNA reads TGTACCAGCAGCTTACAGCCCATCAATGAGCAGCTCTTC. It encodes CTSSLQPINEQLF.

Note on this clonotype: This clone may be a read error of a much larger clone one base away. This chain links TRBV6-6 with TRBJ1-1, with D tentatively TRBD1 (6 bases). The CDR3 extends over 14 amino acids. Germline V lookup: CDR1 MNHNY, CDR2 SVGAGI (reference sequence). The CDR3 loop is CVSRLPGEEAEAFF. In DNA, the CDR3 is TGTGTCAGCAGATTACCAGGGGAAGAGGCTGAAGCTTTCTTT.

As regards this clonotype: A single base separates this from a much larger clone, so it may be a read error. The missing conserved phenylalanine or tryptophan at the end of this CDR3 makes a read error likely. This chain links TRBV6-2 or TRBV6-3 with TRBJ2-3; a possible D gene is TRBD2 (6 bases). CDR3 length: 16 residues. Germline V gives CDR1 MNHEY, CDR2 SVGEGT. The V end was cut by 2 bases, the J end by 3 bases, with 15 bases between. The CDR3 sequence is CASSYRGRERTDTQYL. CDR3 bases: TGTGCCAGCAGTTACCGGGGACGGGAGAGGACAGATACGCAGTATTTA.

As for this clonotype: A much more abundant neighbour one base away suggests this may be a read error. The chain combines TRBV29-1 with TRBJ2-2, with D tentatively TRBD1 (5 bases). CDR1 is SQVTM and CDR2 is ANQGSEA in the germline V gene. There are 14 residues in the CDR3. The V and J ends lost 7 bases and 3 bases respectively, with 15 bases between them. CDR3 residues: CSASQGADTGELFF. For the CDR3, the DNA is TGCAGCGCGTCGCAGGGTGCGGACACCGGGGAGCTGTTTTTT.

For this clonotype: A much larger clone is a single base away; this may be a read error. Because the CDR3 is missing its conserved closing phenylalanine or tryptophan, this is likely a read error. The chain carries TRBV6-6 and TRBJ2-1; the D call may be TRBD1 or TRBD2 (5 bases each). V lost 8 bases to trimming and J lost 9 bases, with 14 bases between them. Looked up from germline, CDR1 is MNHNY and CDR2 is SVGAGI (reference sequence). The CDR3 runs 12 residues. DNA for the CDR3: TGTGCCAGCTCCGAGAGGGGCGGTGAGCAGTTCCTC. This encodes CASSERGGEQFL.

This clonotype was found many times. This chain links TRBV4-3 with TRBJ2-2; a possible D gene is TRBD2 (6 bases). Deletions cut 4 bases from V and 5 bases from J, with 17 bases between. CDR1 and CDR2 from the germline V gene are LGHNA and YSLEER. The CDR3 spans 16 residues. CDR3: CASSRTSMDFTGELFF. CDR3 nucleotide sequence: TGCGCCAGCAGCCGCACTAGCATGGATTTTACCGGGGAGCTGTTTTTT.

Regarding this clonotype: One end of the junction does not line up with germline, which may come from a read error. The rearrangement joins TRBV5-1 to TRBJ2-5; tentative D call: TRBD2 (6 bases). This CDR3 spans 15 amino acids. Germline V CDR1 and CDR2: SGHRS, YFSETQ. CDR3 loop: CASNLDGSRQETQYF. In DNA form, the CDR3 reads TGCGCCAGCAACTTGGACGGGAGTCGACAAGAGACCCAGTACTTC.

On this clonotype: At one end the junction does not follow the germline gene, possibly because of a read error. In DNA form, the CDR3 reads TGTACCAGCAGCTCCGACCAACAGGGGGAAGTGGAGACCCAGTACTTC. Its protein is CTSSSDQQGEVETQYF. This sequence joins TRBV7-9 and TRBJ2-5; 8 nucleotides match TRBD1. The CDR3 contains 16 residues. Germline values: CDR1 SEHNR, CDR2 FQNEAQ (reference sequence). Based on the CDR3 plus reference TRBV7-9 and TRBJ2-5, the full variable domain is DTGVSQNPRHKITKRGQNVTFRCDPISEHNRLYWYRQTLGQGPEFLTYFQNEAQLEKSRLLSDRFSAERPKGSFSTLEIQRTEQGDSAMYLCTSSSDQQGEVETQYFGPGTRLLVL.